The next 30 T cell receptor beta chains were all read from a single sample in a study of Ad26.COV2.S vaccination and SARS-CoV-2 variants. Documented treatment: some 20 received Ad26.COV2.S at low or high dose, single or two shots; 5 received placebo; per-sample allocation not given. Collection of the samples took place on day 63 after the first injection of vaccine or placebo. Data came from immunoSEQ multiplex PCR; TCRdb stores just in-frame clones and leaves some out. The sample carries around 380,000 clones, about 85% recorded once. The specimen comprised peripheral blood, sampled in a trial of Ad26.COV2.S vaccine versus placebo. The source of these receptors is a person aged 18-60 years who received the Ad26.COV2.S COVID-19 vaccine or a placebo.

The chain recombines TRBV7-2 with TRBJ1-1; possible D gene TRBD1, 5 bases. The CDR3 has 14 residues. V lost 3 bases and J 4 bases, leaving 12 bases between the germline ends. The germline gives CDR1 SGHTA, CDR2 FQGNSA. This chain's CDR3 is CASSFSGRSTEAFF. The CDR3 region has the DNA TGTGCCAGCAGCTTTTCAGGGAGGAGCACTGAAGCTTTCTTT. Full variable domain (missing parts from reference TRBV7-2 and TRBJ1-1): GAGVSQSPSNKVTEKGKDVELRCDPISGHTALYWYRQSLGQGLEFLIYFQGNSAPDKSGLPSDRFSAERTGGSVSTLTIQRTQQEDSAVYLCASSFSGRSTEAFFGQGTRLTVV.

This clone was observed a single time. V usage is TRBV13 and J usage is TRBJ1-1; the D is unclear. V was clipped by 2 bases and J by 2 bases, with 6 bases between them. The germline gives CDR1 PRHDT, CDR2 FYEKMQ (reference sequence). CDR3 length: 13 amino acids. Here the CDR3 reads CASSLRYNTEAFF. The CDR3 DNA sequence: TGTGCCAGCAGCTTAAGGTATAACACTGAAGCTTTCTTT. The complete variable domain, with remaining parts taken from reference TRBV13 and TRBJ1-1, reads AAGVIQSPRHLIKEKRETATLKCYPIPRHDTVYWYQQGPGQDPQFLISFYEKMQSDKGSIPDRFSAQQFSDYHSELNMSSLELGDSALYFCASSLRYNTEAFFGQGTRLTVV.

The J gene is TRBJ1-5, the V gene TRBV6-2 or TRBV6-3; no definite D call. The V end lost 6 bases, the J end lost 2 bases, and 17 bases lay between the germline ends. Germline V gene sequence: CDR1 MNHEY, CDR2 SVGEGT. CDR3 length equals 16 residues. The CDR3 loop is CASSPRWITRNQPQHF. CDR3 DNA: TGTGCCAGCAGCCCCCGTTGGATCACCCGCAATCAGCCCCAGCATTTT.

The CDR3 DNA sequence: TGTGCCAGCAGCTTGGGAACCAACAGGGGGCGCGGCTATGGCTACACCTTC. Protein: CASSLGTNRGRGYGYTF. The chain couples TRBV5-5 to TRBJ1-2, with TRBD1 matching 9 bases. Unmatched junction bases numbered 10, after V lost 0 bases and J lost 4 bases. This CDR3 is built from 17 residues. Germline CDR1 and CDR2: SGHKS and YYEKEE (reference sequence).

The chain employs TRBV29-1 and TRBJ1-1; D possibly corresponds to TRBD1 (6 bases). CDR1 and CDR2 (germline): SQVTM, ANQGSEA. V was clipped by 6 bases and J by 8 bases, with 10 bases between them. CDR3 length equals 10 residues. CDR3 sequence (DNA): TGCAGCGTACAGGGCGGGGAAGCTTTCTTT. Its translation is CSVQGGEAFF. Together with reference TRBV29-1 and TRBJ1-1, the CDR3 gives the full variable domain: SAVISQKPSRDICQRGTSLTIQCQVDSQVTMMFWYRQQPGQSLTLIATANQGSEATYESGFVIDKFPISRPNLTFSTLTVSNMSPEDSSIYLCSVQGGEAFFGQGTRLTVV.

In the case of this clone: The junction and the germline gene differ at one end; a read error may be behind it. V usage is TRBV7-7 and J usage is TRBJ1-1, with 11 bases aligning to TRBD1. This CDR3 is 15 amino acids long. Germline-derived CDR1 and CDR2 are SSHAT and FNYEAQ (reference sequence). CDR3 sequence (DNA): TGTGCTAGCAGCTTAGGGACAGGGGGGACCACTGAAGCTTTCTTT. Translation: CASSLGTGGTTEAFF. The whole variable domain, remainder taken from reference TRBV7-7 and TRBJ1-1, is GAGVSQSPRYKVTKRGQDVTLRCDPISSHATLYWYQQALGQGPEFLTYFNYEAQPDKSGLPSDRFSAERPEGSISTLTIQRTEQRDSAMYRCASSLGTGGTTEAFFGQGTRLTVV.

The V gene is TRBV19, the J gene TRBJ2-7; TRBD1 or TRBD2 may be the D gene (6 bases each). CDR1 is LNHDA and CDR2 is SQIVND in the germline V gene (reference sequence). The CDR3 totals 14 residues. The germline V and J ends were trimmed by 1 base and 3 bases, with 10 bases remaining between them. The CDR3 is CASSIGRGGYEQYF. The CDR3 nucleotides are TGTGCCAGTAGTATAGGCAGGGGAGGCTACGAGCAGTACTTC.

The CDR3 here is CASSFDITYEQYF. The DNA of the CDR3 is TGCGCCAGCAGCTTTGACATCACCTACGAGCAGTACTTC. The chain links TRBV5-1 to TRBJ2-7; D not resolved. Germline lookup yields CDR1 SGHRS and CDR2 YFSETQ. The CDR3 spans 13 residues. The ends were cut back, 2 bases at V and 2 bases at J, with 8 bases in the middle.

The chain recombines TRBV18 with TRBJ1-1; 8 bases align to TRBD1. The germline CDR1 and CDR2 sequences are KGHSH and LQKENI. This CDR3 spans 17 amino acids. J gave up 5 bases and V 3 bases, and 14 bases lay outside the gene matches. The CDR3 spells CASSPRTGRWEKTEAFF. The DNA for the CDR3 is TGTGCCAGCTCACCCCGGACAGGGCGGTGGGAGAAAACTGAAGCTTTCTTT.

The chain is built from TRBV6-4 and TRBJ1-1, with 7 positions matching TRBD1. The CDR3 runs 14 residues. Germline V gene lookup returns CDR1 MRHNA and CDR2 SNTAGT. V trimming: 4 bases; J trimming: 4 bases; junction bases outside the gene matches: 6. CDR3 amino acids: CASSVQGGFTEAFF. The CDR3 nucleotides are TGTGCCAGCAGTGTTCAGGGGGGGTTCACTGAAGCTTTCTTT.

As DNA, the CDR3 is TGTGCCAGCAGCCAGGGACAGGGGAACTATGGCTACACCTTC. Its protein product is CASSQGQGNYGYTF. The chain uses TRBV5-4 and TRBJ1-2; TRBD1 matches 10 bases. Germline V gives CDR1 SGHNT, CDR2 YYREEE (reference sequence). CDR3 length: 14 residues. Losses at the gene ends were 4 bases for V and 2 bases for J; bases not matched to a gene: 2.

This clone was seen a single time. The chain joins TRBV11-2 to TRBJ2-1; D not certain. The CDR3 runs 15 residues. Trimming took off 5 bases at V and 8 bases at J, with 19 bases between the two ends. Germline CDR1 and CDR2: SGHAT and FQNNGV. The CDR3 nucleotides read TGTGCCAGCAGCCTAGGGCCCACGATGACCGATGAGCAGTTCTTC. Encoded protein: CASSLGPTMTDEQFF.

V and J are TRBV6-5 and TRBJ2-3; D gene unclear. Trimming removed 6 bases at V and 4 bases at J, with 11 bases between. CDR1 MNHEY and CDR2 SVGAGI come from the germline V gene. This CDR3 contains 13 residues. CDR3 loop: CASSYGWSDTQYF. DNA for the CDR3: TGTGCCAGCAGCTACGGTTGGTCAGATACGCAGTATTTT.

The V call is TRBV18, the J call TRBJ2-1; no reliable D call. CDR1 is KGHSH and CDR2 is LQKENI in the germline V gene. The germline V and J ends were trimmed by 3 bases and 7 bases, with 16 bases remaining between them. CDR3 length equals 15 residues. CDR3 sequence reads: CASSPNHPMGNEQFF. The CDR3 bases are TGTGCCAGCTCACCGAATCACCCCATGGGGAATGAGCAGTTCTTC. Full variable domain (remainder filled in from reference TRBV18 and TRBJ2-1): NAGVMQNPRHLVRRRGQEARLRCSPMKGHSHVYWYRQLPEEGLKFMVYLQKENIIDESGMPKERFSAEFPKEGPSILRIQQVVRGDSAAYFCASSPNHPMGNEQFFGPGTRLTVL.

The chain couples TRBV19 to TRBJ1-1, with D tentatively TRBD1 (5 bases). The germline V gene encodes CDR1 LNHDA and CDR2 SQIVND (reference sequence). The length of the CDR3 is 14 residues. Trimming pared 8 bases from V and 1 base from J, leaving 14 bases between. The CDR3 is CASASGGGNTEAFF. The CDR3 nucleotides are TGTGCCAGTGCCTCGGGGGGAGGGAACACTGAAGCTTTCTTT. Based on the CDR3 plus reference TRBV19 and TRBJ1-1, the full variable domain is DGGITQSPKYLFRKEGQNVTLSCEQNLNHDAMYWYRQDPGQGLRLIYYSQIVNDFQKGDIAEGYSVSREKKESFPLTVTSAQKNPTAFYLCASASGGGNTEAFFGQGTRLTVV.

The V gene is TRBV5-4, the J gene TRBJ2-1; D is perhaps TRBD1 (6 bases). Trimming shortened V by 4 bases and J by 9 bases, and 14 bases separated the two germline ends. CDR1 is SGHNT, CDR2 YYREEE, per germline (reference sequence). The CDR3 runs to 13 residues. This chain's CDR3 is CASSPGQPPEQFF. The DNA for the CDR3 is TGTGCCAGCAGCCCCGGACAGCCCCCTGAGCAGTTCTTC.

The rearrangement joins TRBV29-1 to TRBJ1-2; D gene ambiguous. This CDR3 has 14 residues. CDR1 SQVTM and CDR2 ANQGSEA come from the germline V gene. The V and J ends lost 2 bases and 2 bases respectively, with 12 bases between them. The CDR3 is CSVEPPTGNYGYTF. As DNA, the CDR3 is TGCAGCGTTGAACCTCCAACGGGCAACTATGGCTACACCTTC. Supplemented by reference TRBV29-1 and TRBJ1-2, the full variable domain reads SAVISQKPSRDICQRGTSLTIQCQVDSQVTMMFWYRQQPGQSLTLIATANQGSEATYESGFVIDKFPISRPNLTFSTLTVSNMSPEDSSIYLCSVEPPTGNYGYTFGSGTRLTVV.

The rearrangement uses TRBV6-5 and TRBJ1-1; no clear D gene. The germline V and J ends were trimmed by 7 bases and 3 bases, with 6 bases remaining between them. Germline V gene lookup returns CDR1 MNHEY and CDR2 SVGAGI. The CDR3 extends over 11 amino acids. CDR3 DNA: TGTGCCAGCAACGATGACACTGAAGCTTTCTTT. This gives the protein CASNDDTEAFF.

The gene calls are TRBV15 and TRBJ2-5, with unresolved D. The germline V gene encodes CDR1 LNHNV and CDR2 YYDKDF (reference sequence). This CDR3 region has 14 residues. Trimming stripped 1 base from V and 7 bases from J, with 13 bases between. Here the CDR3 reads CATSRAETVWTQYF. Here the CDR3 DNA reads TGTGCCACCAGCAGAGCGGAGACCGTTTGGACCCAGTACTTC.

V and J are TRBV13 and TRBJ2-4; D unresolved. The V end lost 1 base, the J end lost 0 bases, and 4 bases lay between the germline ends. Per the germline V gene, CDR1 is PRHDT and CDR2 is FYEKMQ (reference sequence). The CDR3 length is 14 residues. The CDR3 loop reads CASSLVVAKNIQYF. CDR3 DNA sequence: TGTGCCAGCAGCTTAGTAGTAGCCAAAAACATTCAGTACTTC.

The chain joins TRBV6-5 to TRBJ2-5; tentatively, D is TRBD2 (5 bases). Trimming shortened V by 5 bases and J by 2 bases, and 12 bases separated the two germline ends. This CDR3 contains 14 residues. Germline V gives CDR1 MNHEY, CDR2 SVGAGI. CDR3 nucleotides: TGTGCCAGCAGTAGGACTGGTAGTCAAGAGACCCAGTACTTC. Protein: CASSRTGSQETQYF.

The CDR3 DNA is TGTGCCAGCAGCTTACAGGGTTCCCATGGCTACACCTTC. Protein: CASSLQGSHGYTF. The rearrangement uses TRBV7-2 and TRBJ1-2; TRBD1 is a possible D gene (5 bases). V shed 2 bases and J shed 6 bases, with 10 bases lying between them. There are 13 residues in the CDR3. In germline, CDR1 is SGHTA, CDR2 FQGNSA.

For the CDR3, the DNA is TGCGCCAGCAGCCAAGATTGGGGTGGAGATACGCAGTATTTT. It yields the protein CASSQDWGGDTQYF. The V and J genes are TRBV4-1 and TRBJ2-3; no firm D call. In germline, CDR1 is MGHRA, CDR2 YSYEKL. V lost 0 bases and J lost 5, with 9 bases in between. The CDR3 contains 14 residues.

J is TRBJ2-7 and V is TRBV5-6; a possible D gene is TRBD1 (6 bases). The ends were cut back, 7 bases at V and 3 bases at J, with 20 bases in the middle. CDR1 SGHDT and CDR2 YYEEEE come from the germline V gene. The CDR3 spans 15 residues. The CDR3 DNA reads TGTGCCAGCCCAAGGCGGGCAGGGGCCCTCTACGAGCAGTACTTC. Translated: CASPRRAGALYEQYF.

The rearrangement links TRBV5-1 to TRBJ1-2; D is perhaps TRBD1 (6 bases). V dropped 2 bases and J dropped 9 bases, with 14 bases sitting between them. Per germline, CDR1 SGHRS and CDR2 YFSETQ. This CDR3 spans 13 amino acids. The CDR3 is CASSLDRRGSYTF. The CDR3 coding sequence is TGCGCCAGCAGCTTAGACAGGCGGGGAAGCTACACCTTC.

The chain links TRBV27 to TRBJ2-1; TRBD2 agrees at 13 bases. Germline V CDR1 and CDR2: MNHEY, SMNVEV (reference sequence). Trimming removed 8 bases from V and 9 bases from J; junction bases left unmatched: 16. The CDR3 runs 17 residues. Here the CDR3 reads CASSNPTSGGSFGEQFF. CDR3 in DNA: TGTGCCAGCTCTAACCCGACTAGCGGGGGGTCGTTTGGTGAGCAGTTCTTC.

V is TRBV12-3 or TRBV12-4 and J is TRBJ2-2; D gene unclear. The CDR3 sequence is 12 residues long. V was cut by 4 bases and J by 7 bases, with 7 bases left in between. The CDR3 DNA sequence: TGTGCCAGCAGTTCGTATGTCGGGGAGCTGTTTTTT. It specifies CASSSYVGELFF.

The CDR3 nucleotides are TGTGCCAGCAGCTTGAGCCGACAGGGGCTTTCACCCCTCCACTTT. Translated, it gives CASSLSRQGLSPLHF. This chain joins TRBV7-2 and TRBJ1-6; 8 bases agree with TRBD1. CDR3 size: 15 residues. Germline-derived CDR1 and CDR2 are SGHTA and FQGNSA. J was trimmed by 9 bases and V by 3 bases; bases with no gene match: 7.

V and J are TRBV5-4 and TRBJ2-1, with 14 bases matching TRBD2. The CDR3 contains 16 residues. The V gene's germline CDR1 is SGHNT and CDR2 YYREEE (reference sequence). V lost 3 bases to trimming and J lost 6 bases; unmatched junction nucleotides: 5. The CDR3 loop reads CASSWAGTSGGNEQFF. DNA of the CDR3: TGTGCCAGCAGCTGGGCCGGGACTAGCGGGGGCAATGAGCAGTTCTTC.

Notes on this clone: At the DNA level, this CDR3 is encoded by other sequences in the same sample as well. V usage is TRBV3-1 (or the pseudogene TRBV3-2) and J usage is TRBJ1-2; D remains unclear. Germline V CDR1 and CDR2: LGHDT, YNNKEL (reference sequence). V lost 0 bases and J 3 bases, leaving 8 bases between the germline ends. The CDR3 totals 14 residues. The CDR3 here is CASSQDWGDYGYTF. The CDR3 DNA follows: TGTGCCAGCAGCCAAGACTGGGGTGACTATGGCTACACCTTC.